This passage covers 21 T cell receptor beta chains from one sample sequenced in a study of blood T cell repertoires in COVID-19. Sequencing was performed with immunoSEQ multiplex PCR; in TCRdb, only in-frame clones are kept and a portion is missing. The top ten clones hold over 10% of a sample with 55,000 to 90,000 clones, approximately 86% of them seen once. Sequencing input: peripheral blood. The receptors here all came from an older woman with acute or convalescent COVID-19.

The rearrangement links TRBV19 to TRBJ2-7; TRBD1 aligns across 8 bases. CDR1 LNHDA and CDR2 SQIVND come from the germline V gene (reference sequence). With V trimmed by 5 bases and J by 4 bases, 10 bases remained unmatched. There are 15 residues in the CDR3. CDR3 in DNA: TGTGCCAGTAGTGCATCCGGGACAGGCGGGTACGAGCAGTACTTC. The encoded protein is CASSASGTGGYEQYF.

The V gene is TRBV5-1, the J gene TRBJ2-2; 10 nucleotides align to TRBD1. This CDR3 region has 15 residues. Germline CDR1 is SGHRS and CDR2 is YFSETQ. V lost 3 bases, J lost 6 bases, and 5 bases stayed unmatched. The CDR3 loop reads CASSSTGGQAGELFF. CDR3 nucleotide sequence: TGCGCCAGCAGCTCGACAGGGGGCCAAGCCGGGGAGCTGTTTTTT. Full variable domain (outside the CDR3, taken from reference TRBV5-1 and TRBJ2-2): KAGVTQTPRYLIKTRGQQVTLSCSPISGHRSVSWYQQTPGQGLQFLFEYFSETQRNKGNFPGRFSGRQFSNSRSEMNVSTLELGDSALYLCASSSTGGQAGELFFGEGSRLTVL.

The chain recombines TRBV7-2 with TRBJ1-3, with TRBD1 identical over 10 bases. Per germline, CDR1 SGHTA and CDR2 FQGNSA. This CDR3 is built from 17 residues. V trimming: 2 bases; J trimming: 2 bases; junction bases outside the gene matches: 6. The DNA of the CDR3 is TGTGCCAGCAGCTTATCATCCGGGACAGGGGCTGGAAACACCATATATTTT. Translation: CASSLSSGTGAGNTIYF.

The chain recombines TRBV4-2 with TRBJ2-7, with a tentative D call TRBD2 (6 bases). In germline, CDR1 is LGHNA, CDR2 YNFKEQ. The CDR3 sequence is 15 residues long. V was pared by 1 base and J by 7 bases, with 17 bases between. The CDR3 is CASSQGPSDVGEQYF. The CDR3 nucleotides are TGTGCCAGCAGCCAAGGTCCTAGCGACGTCGGGGAGCAGTACTTC.

The chain links TRBV29-1 to TRBJ1-1, with unresolved D. Germline lookup yields CDR1 SQVTM and CDR2 ANQGSEA. V was trimmed by 4 bases and J by 0 bases, leaving 12 bases between them. The CDR3 extends over 14 amino acids. The CDR3 DNA follows: TGCAGCGTTGCTCAGGTATTGATGAACACTGAAGCTTTCTTT. Residues: CSVAQVLMNTEAFF.

This chain uses TRBV6-5 with TRBJ2-7; 9 positions match TRBD1. This CDR3 has 15 amino acids. The V gene's germline CDR1 is MNHEY and CDR2 SVGAGI. V lost 0 bases and J lost 3; bases outside the gene matches: 3. The CDR3 is CASSYSTGGRYEQYF. CDR3 bases: TGTGCCAGCAGTTACTCAACAGGGGGCCGCTACGAGCAGTACTTC.

This clone has just one count. The chain carries TRBV7-3 and TRBJ2-1, with D hard to call. The CDR3 runs 14 residues. Germline V gene data show CDR1 as SGHTA and CDR2 as FQGTGA. V lost 5 bases to trimming and J lost 0 bases, with 8 bases between them. Written as DNA, the CDR3 is TGTGCCAGCAGCCGAGGCAGCTCCTACAATGAGCAGTTCTTC. Its translation is CASSRGSSYNEQFF.

This clone appeared once. The rearrangement links TRBV29-1 to TRBJ1-1; TRBD1 aligns across 7 bases. CDR3 length: 13 amino acids. CDR1 SQVTM and CDR2 ANQGSEA come from the germline V gene. After removal of 5 bases from V and 0 bases from J, the junction contained 3 bases not matched to a gene. In DNA form, the CDR3 reads TGCAGCGTTAAAGGGACAGTGAACACTGAAGCTTTCTTT. Protein product: CSVKGTVNTEAFF.

This clone was observed a single time. This chain links TRBV7-2 with TRBJ2-1, with 9 positions matching TRBD2. J lost 5 bases, V lost 4 bases, and 12 bases had no gene match. Germline-derived CDR1 and CDR2 are SGHTA and FQGNSA. The CDR3 has 17 amino acids. The CDR3 coding sequence is TGTGCCAGCAGCTCCCCTTCAGCTAGCGGGGCTGACAATGAGCAGTTCTTC. Its translation is CASSSPSASGADNEQFF.

This chain links TRBV4-1 with TRBJ2-3, with 13 bases aligning to TRBD2. V lost 0 bases, J lost 5 bases, and 11 bases stayed unmatched. Per the germline V gene, CDR1 is MGHRA and CDR2 is YSYEKL. The CDR3 runs 19 residues. The CDR3 sequence: CASSQEFAGLAGAGDTQYF. Here the CDR3 DNA reads TGCGCCAGCAGCCAAGAATTCGCAGGACTAGCGGGGGCCGGAGATACGCAGTATTTT.

This chain connects TRBV2 to TRBJ2-7; possibly TRBD1 for D (6 bases). Trimming left V 6 bases short and J 5 bases short, with 17 bases between. Germline V gene data show CDR1 as SNHLY and CDR2 as FYNNEI. The CDR3 loop spans 14 amino acids. In DNA, the CDR3 is TGTGCCAGCAGAACGATTACAACAGGGAACGAGCAGTACTTC. Its translation is CASRTITTGNEQYF.

The gene calls are TRBV4-1 and TRBJ2-1; TRBD2 matches 9 bases. Per the germline V gene, CDR1 is MGHRA and CDR2 is YSYEKL. After removal of 5 bases from V and 9 bases from J, the junction contained 11 bases not matched to a gene. This CDR3 is built from 15 residues. The CDR3 region is CASSALGGGAGEQFF. CDR3 in DNA: TGCGCCAGCAGCGCACTTGGCGGGGGGGCGGGTGAGCAGTTCTTC.

The chain has TRBV6-1 and TRBJ2-7; 10 bases agree with TRBD1. The trim removed 2 bases at V and 3 bases at J, leaving 4 bases unmatched. The CDR3 consists of 15 residues. The germline CDR1 and CDR2 sequences are MNHNS and SASEGT. CDR3 sequence (DNA): TGTGCCAGCAGTGAAATGGGACAGGGGTACTACGAGCAGTACTTC. This encodes CASSEMGQGYYEQYF.

The CDR3 bases are TGTGCCAGCAGCTTAGGGACAGACTATGGCTACACCTTC. Translating gives CASSLGTDYGYTF. The chain carries TRBV13 and TRBJ1-2, with D possibly TRBD1 on 5 matching bases. Trimming pared 0 bases from V and 3 bases from J, leaving 5 bases between. This CDR3 comprises 13 residues. The V gene's germline CDR1 is PRHDT and CDR2 FYEKMQ (reference sequence).

The chain links TRBV7-7 to TRBJ2-1; 8 positions agree with TRBD2. The CDR3 runs 14 residues. V dropped 5 bases and J dropped 12; count of bases not matched to a gene: 12. Germline V CDR1 and CDR2: SSHAT, FNYEAQ (reference sequence). DNA for the CDR3: TGTGCCAGCAGCCCCGGTGGGACCCTAGCGGGGCAGTTCTTC. It specifies CASSPGGTLAGQFF. Filled out from reference TRBV7-7 and TRBJ2-1, the complete variable domain reads GAGVSQSPRYKVTKRGQDVTLRCDPISSHATLYWYQQALGQGPEFLTYFNYEAQPDKSGLPSDRFSAERPEGSISTLTIQRTEQRDSAMYRCASSPGGTLAGQFFGPGTRLTVL.

The V gene is TRBV18, the J gene TRBJ2-1; no clear D gene. Germline V gene lookup returns CDR1 KGHSH and CDR2 LQKENI. V lost 2 bases, J lost 7 bases, and 6 bases lay in between. This CDR3 spans 12 amino acids. This CDR3 reads CASSPRENEQFF. The CDR3 nucleotides are TGTGCCAGCTCACCAAGAGAAAATGAGCAGTTCTTC.

The gene calls are TRBV12-5 and TRBJ2-5; possible D gene TRBD2, 5 bases. CDR1 LGHNT and CDR2 FRNRAP come from the germline V gene. V lost 5 bases, J lost 9 bases, and 16 bases lay in between. The CDR3 contains 13 residues. The CDR3 sequence is CASGEGGPMAQYF. The CDR3 DNA sequence: TGTGCTAGTGGTGAGGGTGGGCCCATGGCCCAGTACTTC. Filled out from reference TRBV12-5 and TRBJ2-5, the complete variable domain reads DARVTQTPRHKVTEMGQEVTMRCQPILGHNTVFWYRQTMMQGLELLAYFRNRAPLDDSGMPKDRFSAEMPDATLATLKIQPSEPRDSAVYFCASGEGGPMAQYFGPGTRLLVL.

The chain has TRBV29-1 and TRBJ2-1; the D gene is possibly TRBD2 (5 bases). V lost 3 bases, J lost 0 bases, and 9 bases lay in between. This CDR3 comprises 14 residues. Germline V gene lookup returns CDR1 SQVTM and CDR2 ANQGSEA. This CDR3 is CSVESGGSYNEQFF. The CDR3 nucleotides are TGCAGCGTTGAGAGCGGCGGCTCCTACAATGAGCAGTTCTTC.

The chain joins TRBV4-2 to TRBJ2-1, with 11 bases fitting TRBD2. This CDR3 region has 18 residues. Germline CDR1 is LGHNA and CDR2 is YNFKEQ. Trimming took 0 bases from V and 7 from J; bases not matched to a gene: 11. The CDR3 sequence: CASSQDRALAGGANEQFF. CDR3 in DNA: TGTGCCAGCAGCCAAGATCGGGCGCTAGCGGGGGGTGCGAATGAGCAGTTCTTC.

The chain has TRBV29-1 and TRBJ1-3; 9 positions match TRBD1. Germline V gene lookup returns CDR1 SQVTM and CDR2 ANQGSEA. The CDR3 length is 13 residues. Losses at the gene ends were 7 bases for V and 3 bases for J; bases not matched to a gene: 4. The CDR3 DNA is TGCAGCGGGACGACAGGGGGTGGAAACACCATATATTTT. It yields the protein CSGTTGGGNTIYF.

In the case of this clone: The sample holds other DNA sequences that translate to the same CDR3. The chain uses TRBV27 and TRBJ2-5; a possible D gene is TRBD1 (5 bases). Germline V gene lookup returns CDR1 MNHEY and CDR2 SMNVEV (reference sequence). The CDR3 length is 14 residues. The V end lost 2 bases, the J end lost 4 bases, and 11 bases lay between the germline ends. CDR3 sequence reads: CASSLQGNRETQYF. Here the CDR3 DNA reads TGTGCCAGCAGTTTACAGGGAAATAGAGAGACCCAGTACTTC.